Included here is one T cell receptor (beta chain) sequence, with context. Libraries were prepared by immunoSEQ multiplex PCR; TCRdb keeps only in-frame clonotypes and omits some of them. The sample records a few thousand clones, under 70% being singletons. Germline loops: CDR1 SGHVS, CDR2 FQNEAQ. CDR3 length: 13 amino acids. V lost 5 bases to trimming and J lost 5 bases, with 12 bases between them. These data are taken from a study of chemoradiotherapy in HPV16-positive cancers. The sequencing used tumor tissue, collected from a patient who underwent chemoradiotherapy. The TCR comes from a human donor with HPV-associated anogenital cancer. The chain carries TRBV7-8 and TRBJ1-2; weak D call: TRBD1 (5 bases). CDR3 nucleotide sequence: TGTGCCAGCAGCCCCGGGGGGGGGTATGGCTACACCTTC. It is translated as CASSPGGGYGYTF.